A selection of T cell receptor beta chains follows, all from one sample in a study of blood T cell repertoires in COVID-19. Generated by immunoSEQ multiplex PCR, the TCRdb table keeps only in-frame clones and is missing some. Found here are approximately 210,000 clones, 84% of them singletons; the top ten hold approximately 5%. The sequencing input was peripheral blood. Receptor source: a woman aged 70-85 years with active or convalescent COVID-19. Each CDR3 is given with its conserved first and last residue. A D gene is named only where the DNA matches it firmly. Some rows mark clone size as missing; the rest say once, few, many or name a class of expanded clone.

abundance	d_gene	j_gene	v_gene	CDR3nt	CDR3aa
-	-	TRBJ1-2	TRBV28	TGTGCCAGCAGTTACCAATTCGGGGGTCTCGGAGACGAATTTGGCTACACCTTC	CASSYQFGGLGDEFGYTF
-	TRBD1	TRBJ2-7	TRBV4-1	TGCGCCAGCCGCCGACCGGGACAGGGGCACGGGGAGCAGTACTTC	CASRRPGQGHGEQYF
-	TRBD1	TRBJ1-5	TRBV29-1	TGCAGCGTTTCTCGAGGGACAGATCAGCCCCAGCATTTT	CSVSRGTDQPQHF
-	TRBD1	TRBJ2-2	TRBV3-1/TRBV3-2	TGTGCCAGCAGCCATAGGGACAGAAACACCGGGGAGCTGTTTTTT	CASSHRDRNTGELFF
-	-	TRBJ2-3	TRBV28	TGTGCCAGCAGTACCCGCCTTCTAACTAGCACAGATACGCAGTATTTT	CASSTRLLTSTDTQYF
-	-	TRBJ1-2	TRBV3-1/TRBV3-2	TGTGCCAGCAGCCCGGGAGTTGGTGGCTATGGCTACACCTTC	CASSPGVGGYGYTF
-	TRBD1	TRBJ2-5	TRBV19	TGTGCGGCTGGCCAGGGGGTAGGTGTTCAAGAGACCCAGTACTTC	CAAGQGVGVQETQYF
-	TRBD1	TRBJ1-6	TRBV14	TGTGCCAGCAGCCTGACAGGGTATAATTCACCCCTCCACTTT	CASSLTGYNSPLHF
-	-	TRBJ2-1	TRBV9	TGTGCCAGCAGCGGAGGAGGGGGCTGGAATGAGCAGTTCTTC	CASSGGGGWNEQFF
few	TRBD2	TRBJ2-5	TRBV6-1	TGTGCCAGCAGTGTGTTGGCGGGAGGTGGGGGCGGAGAGACCCAGTACTTC	CASSVLAGGGGGETQYF
-	TRBD1	TRBJ2-1	TRBV19	TGTGCCAGTATATCCGGGACAGGGTCCTACAATGAGCAGTTCTTC	CASISGTGSYNEQFF
-	TRBD2	TRBJ2-1	TRBV19	TGTGCCAGTACCGGGACTAGCGGTTTCCTTGAGCAGTTCTTC	CASTGTSGFLEQFF
once	-	TRBJ2-5	TRBV11-2	TGTGCCAGCAGCTTAGCTGGACTGAGCCAAGAGACCCAGTACTTC	CASSLAGLSQETQYF
-	-	TRBJ1-4	TRBV27	TGTGCCAGCAGTTTATTTGGGAGGCGGGATGAAAAACTGTTTTTT	CASSLFGRRDEKLFF
-	-	TRBJ2-5	TRBV21-1	TGTGCCAGCAGCAAAGTCCCAGGGGAGACCCAGTACTTC	CASSKVPGETQYF
-	-	TRBJ1-2	TRBV11-1	TGTGCCAGCAGCCCACGGGGACTTTCCGGGGAGACCTTC	CASSPRGLSGETF
-	-	TRBJ1-3	TRBV6-5	TGTGCCAGCAGACGGAGCTCTGGAAACACCATATATTTT	CASRRSSGNTIYF
-	-	TRBJ2-3	TRBV5-1	TGCGCCAGCAGCCCGGGTGGCACAGATACGCAGTATTTT	CASSPGGTDTQYF
once	-	TRBJ2-7	TRBV5-1	TGCGCCAGCAGCTTGCACTCCTACGAGCAGTACTTC	CASSLHSYEQYF
-	-	TRBJ2-5	TRBV4-1	TGCGCCAGCAGCCTTACTAGCTCCCAGACCCAGTACTTC	CASSLTSSQTQYF
-	TRBD2	TRBJ2-1	TRBV7-2	TGTGCCAGCAGCCTTCGACAGATTAGCGGGAGCGGTGAGCAGTTCTTC	CASSLRQISGSGEQFF
once	TRBD1	TRBJ2-7	TRBV5-1	TGCGCCAGCAGCTTGGTCTTGCGGACAGGGGGCAACGAGCAGTACTTC	CASSLVLRTGGNEQYF
-	-	TRBJ2-7	TRBV28	TGTGCCAGCAGTTTAGTCACATACGAGCAGTACTTC	CASSLVTYEQYF
-	TRBD2	TRBJ2-1	TRBV5-6	TGTGCCAGCAGCTTCCTAGCGGGAAACAATGAGCAGTTCTTC	CASSFLAGNNEQFF
-	-	TRBJ2-1	TRBV11-3	TGTGCCAGCAGCTTAGCCCTACTTAACTTTTACAATGAGCAGTTCTTC	CASSLALLNFYNEQFF
-	-	TRBJ1-2	TRBV6-5	TGTGCCAGCAGTCACAGGGATTACTATGGCTACACCTTC	CASSHRDYYGYTF
-	-	TRBJ2-1	TRBV7-9	TGTGCCAGCAGCTTCCGAGCCTACAATGAGCAGTTCTTC	CASSFRAYNEQFF
-	-	TRBJ2-1	TRBV3-1/TRBV3-2	TGTGCCAGCAGCCAAGAGATTACTGGGGGCGATGAGCAGTTCTTC	CASSQEITGGDEQFF
-	-	TRBJ1-4	TRBV7-9	TGTGCCAGCAGCTTAGGCGACAGAGCCAGTAATGAAAAACTGTTTTTT	CASSLGDRASNEKLFF
-	TRBD1	TRBJ1-2	TRBV7-9	TGTGCCAGCAGACCAGGGACAGGCTATGGCTACACCTTC	CASRPGTGYGYTF
-	TRBD2	TRBJ2-5	TRBV29-1	TGCAGCGTTGGTTTGGGGGGGGACCAAGAGACCCAGTACTTC	CSVGLGGDQETQYF
-	-	TRBJ1-4	TRBV2	TGTGCCAGCCTAAGCATCGACAGTGCAACTAATGAAAAACTGTTTTTT	CASLSIDSATNEKLFF
-	TRBD1	TRBJ1-4	TRBV5-1	TGCGCCAGCAGCTTGTGGTCGGGACAGGGTCTGAGGAAACTGTTTTTT	CASSLWSGQGLRKLFF
-	TRBD1	TRBJ2-5	TRBV18	TGTGCCAGCTCACCACCGGACAGGGCGGAGACCCAGTACTTC	CASSPPDRAETQYF
-	TRBD2	TRBJ2-2	TRBV29-1	TGCAGCGTTGCGAGCGGGAGGGCGGCCAACACCGGGGAGCTGTTTTTT	CSVASGRAANTGELFF
few	TRBD1	TRBJ2-1	TRBV5-1	TGCGCCAGCAGCTCCAGCAGGGGGACGAATGAGCAGTTCTTC	CASSSSRGTNEQFF
-	TRBD1	TRBJ2-3	TRBV5-1	TGCGCCAGCAGCTTGAGGTACCCGGGACAGGGGGACACAGATACGCAGTATTTT	CASSLRYPGQGDTDTQYF
many	TRBD1	TRBJ1-6	TRBV19	TGTGCCAGTAGTATCGACAGGGCATATTCACCCCTCCACTTT	CASSIDRAYSPLHF
-	-	TRBJ2-1	TRBV9	TGTGCCAGCAAACGAGGGCATGAGCAGTTCTTC	CASKRGHEQFF
-	-	TRBJ1-5	TRBV28	TGTGCCAGCAGTGAAACGCTAGGGGCGGACAATCAGCCCCAGCATTTT	CASSETLGADNQPQHF
-	TRBD1	TRBJ2-4	TRBV5-1	TGCGCCAGCAGCCGAGGACAGGGGGCTAGGCGGGACATTCAGTACTTC	CASSRGQGARRDIQYF
-	-	TRBJ2-6	TRBV3-1/TRBV3-2	TGTGCCAGCAGAGCGAGCTCTGGGGCCAACGTCCTGACTTTC	CASRASSGANVLTF
once	TRBD2	TRBJ2-5	TRBV10-1	TGCGCCAGCAGTGAACGACTAGCGGGAAGAGAGACCCAGTACTTC	CASSERLAGRETQYF
-	-	TRBJ2-7	TRBV27	TGTGCCAGCAGTCTAACGACAGGCTACGAGCAGTACTTC	CASSLTTGYEQYF
-	TRBD1	TRBJ1-3	TRBV5-6	TGTGCCAGCAGCTTGCAGGGGGCCGACTCTGGAAACACCATATATTTT	CASSLQGADSGNTIYF